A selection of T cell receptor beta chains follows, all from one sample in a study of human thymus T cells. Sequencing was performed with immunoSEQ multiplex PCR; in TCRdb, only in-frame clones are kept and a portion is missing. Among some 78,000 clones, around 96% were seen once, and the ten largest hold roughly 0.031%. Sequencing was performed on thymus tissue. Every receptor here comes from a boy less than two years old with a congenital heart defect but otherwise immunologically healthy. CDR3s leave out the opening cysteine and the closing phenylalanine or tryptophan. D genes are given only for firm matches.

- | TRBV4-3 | ASSQDAGGAILDTQY
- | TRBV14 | ASSQGRWDGSSYNEQF
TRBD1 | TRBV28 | ASSFLARQGAERPQY
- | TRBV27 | ASSLYPGERETQY
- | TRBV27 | ASSLRGREVYGYT
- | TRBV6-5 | ASSFGQSYEQY
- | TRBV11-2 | ASSLVARGNTEAF
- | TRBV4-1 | ASSLLRDTQY
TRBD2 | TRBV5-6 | ASSWGLADVFTDTQY
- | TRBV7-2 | ASSLKSSASSETQY
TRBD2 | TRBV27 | ASSLSVPRESTDTQY
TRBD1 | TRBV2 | ASSEDRYGQY
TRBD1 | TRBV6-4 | ASGRGQGVVDTEAF
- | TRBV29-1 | SVGAGSSGNTIY
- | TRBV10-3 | AISDWRGNTGELF
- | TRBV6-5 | ASIQFRTENTEAF
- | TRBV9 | ASSPTPNRSCTEAF
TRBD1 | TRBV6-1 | ASSERTGGTNSNQPQH
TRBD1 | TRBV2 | ASSEAGDRINTEAF
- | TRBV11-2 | ASSPSAGQETQY
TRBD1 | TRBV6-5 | ASRGGQGARDGYT
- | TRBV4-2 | ASSQEASQETQY
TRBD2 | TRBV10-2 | ASSRLAGNTGELF
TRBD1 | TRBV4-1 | ASSQSRSSDDRGNGYT
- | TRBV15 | ATSSHYGGTNEKLF
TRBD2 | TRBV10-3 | ASSPGTSGDTQY
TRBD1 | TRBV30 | AWSEMGQGVFTDTQY
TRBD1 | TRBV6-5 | ASSTGVNTEAF
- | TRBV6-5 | ASSYAGLNTEAF
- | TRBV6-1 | ASSEEFSDRYLLNWANVLT
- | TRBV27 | ASMTAPVQGQYTYEQY
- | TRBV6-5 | ASSSRGGDTQY
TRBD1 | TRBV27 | ASSSTGETPYEQY
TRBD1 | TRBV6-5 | ASSFDRVGEKLF